These T cell receptor beta chains were read from a single sample in a study of identifying expanded T cells in peripheral blood. This table comes from immunoSEQ multiplex PCR, and its TCRdb copy is limited to in-frame clones, with some not included. This table holds some 95,000 clones, 88% found once. Specimen: blood. All receptors derive from a person aged 18-70 years in good health. Both conserved end residues are part of each CDR3. D genes are given only for firm matches. Clone size appears in some rows only: once, few, many, or a class for an expanded clone.

clone_size: .
v_call: TRBV5-6
j_call: TRBJ1-1
d_call: .
cdr3_aa: CASSSTGSTEAFF
cdr3_nt: TGTGCCAGCAGCTCAACAGGGAGTACTGAAGCTTTCTTT

clone_size: .
v_call: TRBV7-9
j_call: TRBJ2-1
d_call: TRBD2
cdr3_aa: CASSLASGGLREQFF
cdr3_nt: TGTGCCAGCAGCTTAGCTAGCGGGGGCTTACGTGAGCAGTTCTTC

clone_size: .
v_call: TRBV11-3
j_call: TRBJ2-2
d_call: .
cdr3_aa: CASLTVRTGELFF
cdr3_nt: TGTGCCAGCCTCACCGTCCGGACCGGGGAGCTGTTTTTT

clone_size: .
v_call: TRBV4-2
j_call: TRBJ1-2
d_call: TRBD1
cdr3_aa: CASSQGASGQQGYGYTF
cdr3_nt: TGTGCCAGCAGCCAGGGGGCCTCGGGACAGCAGGGGTATGGCTACACCTTC

clone_size: .
v_call: TRBV18
j_call: TRBJ2-2
d_call: .
cdr3_aa: CASSPTGKGGELFF
cdr3_nt: TGTGCCAGCTCACCAACAGGGAAGGGCGGGGAGCTGTTTTTT

clone_size: .
v_call: TRBV19
j_call: TRBJ1-5
d_call: .
cdr3_aa: CASSIPRGARSNQPQHF
cdr3_nt: TGTGCCAGTAGTATACCCCGGGGGGCGCGTAGCAATCAGCCCCAGCATTTT

clone_size: .
v_call: TRBV30
j_call: TRBJ1-2
d_call: .
cdr3_aa: CAQQTSNYGYTF
cdr3_nt: TGTGCCCAACAGACTTCTAACTATGGCTACACCTTC

clone_size: .
v_call: TRBV27
j_call: TRBJ1-1
d_call: .
cdr3_aa: CASRRGPNTEAFF
cdr3_nt: TGTGCCAGCAGGAGGGGACCGAACACTGAAGCTTTCTTT

clone_size: .
v_call: TRBV2
j_call: TRBJ1-1
d_call: .
cdr3_aa: CASRRTEIMNTEAFF
cdr3_nt: TGTGCCAGCAGGAGGACAGAAATCATGAACACTGAAGCTTTCTTT

clone_size: .
v_call: TRBV7-3
j_call: TRBJ1-1
d_call: .
cdr3_aa: CASSVTSGSPEAFF
cdr3_nt: TGTGCCAGCAGCGTAACTTCCGGGTCGCCTGAAGCTTTCTTT

clone_size: .
v_call: TRBV10-3
j_call: TRBJ2-7
d_call: .
cdr3_aa: CAISGNSGYPNEEQYF
cdr3_nt: TGTGCCATCAGTGGAAATTCGGGATACCCGAACGAGGAGCAGTACTTC

clone_size: .
v_call: TRBV2
j_call: TRBJ2-3
d_call: TRBD1
cdr3_aa: CASSADRGVDTQYF
cdr3_nt: TGTGCCAGCAGTGCTGACAGGGGGGTGGATACGCAGTATTTT

clone_size: once
v_call: TRBV6-4
j_call: TRBJ1-2
d_call: .
cdr3_aa: CASSNFYGYTF
cdr3_nt: TGTGCCAGCAGTAATTTTTATGGCTACACCTTC

clone_size: .
v_call: TRBV4-1
j_call: TRBJ2-5
d_call: TRBD2
cdr3_aa: CASSQRGGQETQYF
cdr3_nt: TGCGCCAGCAGCCAGCGGGGGGGGCAAGAGACCCAGTACTTC

clone_size: .
v_call: TRBV7-3
j_call: TRBJ2-5
d_call: .
cdr3_aa: CASSPTSQGDGTQYF
cdr3_nt: TGTGCCAGCAGCCCAACCTCACAGGGAGATGGGACCCAGTACTTC

clone_size: .
v_call: TRBV29-1
j_call: TRBJ1-1
d_call: .
cdr3_aa: CSSRTGWNTEAFF
cdr3_nt: TGCAGCTCCCGGACCGGGTGGAACACTGAAGCTTTCTTT

clone_size: .
v_call: TRBV19
j_call: TRBJ1-5
d_call: .
cdr3_aa: CASRTAYSNQPQHF
cdr3_nt: TGTGCCAGTAGAACGGCGTATAGCAATCAGCCCCAGCATTTT

clone_size: .
v_call: TRBV30
j_call: TRBJ1-2
d_call: .
cdr3_aa: CAWSSGGKNGYTF
cdr3_nt: TGTGCCTGGAGCTCCGGGGGGAAGAATGGCTACACCTTC

clone_size: .
v_call: TRBV7-6
j_call: TRBJ2-1
d_call: TRBD2
cdr3_aa: CASSLGPLRRGGVYNEQFF
cdr3_nt: TGTGCCAGCAGCTTAGGCCCTTTGCGCCGGGGGGGCGTTTACAATGAGCAGTTCTTC

clone_size: .
v_call: TRBV6-1
j_call: TRBJ2-7
d_call: TRBD1
cdr3_aa: CASSGLQSGTGGFYEQYF
cdr3_nt: TGTGCCAGCAGTGGGCTCCAATCCGGGACAGGGGGCTTCTACGAGCAGTACTTC

clone_size: .
v_call: TRBV2
j_call: TRBJ2-2
d_call: TRBD2
cdr3_aa: CASRGLAGNTGELFF
cdr3_nt: TGTGCCAGCCGGGGACTAGCGGGGAACACCGGGGAGCTGTTTTTT

clone_size: .
v_call: TRBV18
j_call: TRBJ2-5
d_call: TRBD2
cdr3_aa: CASSPTSGQETQYF
cdr3_nt: TGTGCCAGCTCACCTACTAGCGGCCAAGAGACCCAGTACTTC

clone_size: .
v_call: TRBV13
j_call: TRBJ2-1
d_call: .
cdr3_aa: CASSSDSVSYNEQFF
cdr3_nt: TGTGCCAGCAGCTCGGACTCCGTTAGCTACAATGAGCAGTTCTTC

clone_size: .
v_call: TRBV14
j_call: TRBJ2-1
d_call: TRBD2
cdr3_aa: CASSHGWGGAYNEQFF
cdr3_nt: TGTGCCAGCAGCCACGGATGGGGGGGGGCCTACAATGAGCAGTTCTTC

clone_size: .
v_call: TRBV5-8
j_call: TRBJ2-1
d_call: .
cdr3_aa: CASSPDLLEQFF
cdr3_nt: TGTGCCAGCAGCCCCGACTTGCTTGAGCAGTTCTTC

clone_size: .
v_call: TRBV5-1
j_call: TRBJ2-1
d_call: .
cdr3_aa: CASSEPALGEQFF
cdr3_nt: TGCGCCAGCTCCGAGCCGGCCTTAGGTGAGCAGTTCTTC

clone_size: .
v_call: TRBV6-1
j_call: TRBJ1-2
d_call: .
cdr3_aa: CASSDRNYGYTF
cdr3_nt: TGTGCCAGCAGTGACAGAAACTATGGCTACACCTTC

clone_size: .
v_call: TRBV2
j_call: TRBJ2-5
d_call: .
cdr3_aa: CASTTNREETQYF
cdr3_nt: TGTGCCAGTACAACCAACAGGGAGGAGACCCAGTACTTC

clone_size: .
v_call: TRBV2
j_call: TRBJ1-2
d_call: TRBD1
cdr3_aa: CASSYRQGLAYGYTF
cdr3_nt: TGTGCCAGCAGCTACCGACAGGGCCTAGCCTATGGCTACACCTTC

clone_size: .
v_call: TRBV19
j_call: TRBJ2-2
d_call: .
cdr3_aa: CASSILGRSNTGELFF
cdr3_nt: TGTGCCAGTAGTATTCTGGGGAGAAGCAACACCGGGGAGCTGTTTTTT

clone_size: .
v_call: TRBV18
j_call: TRBJ1-5
d_call: .
cdr3_aa: CASSPPGSGQPQHF
cdr3_nt: TGTGCCAGCTCACCACCGGGGTCGGGTCAGCCCCAGCATTTT

clone_size: .
v_call: TRBV19
j_call: TRBJ1-1
d_call: .
cdr3_aa: CASSIPGQTQAFF
cdr3_nt: TGTGCCAGTAGTATCCCCGGACAGACACAAGCTTTCTTT

clone_size: .
v_call: TRBV4-3
j_call: TRBJ1-1
d_call: TRBD1
cdr3_aa: CASSQVPGQGVNTEAFF
cdr3_nt: TGCGCCAGCAGCCAAGTCCCTGGACAGGGGGTGAACACTGAAGCTTTCTTT

clone_size: .
v_call: TRBV19
j_call: TRBJ2-2
d_call: .
cdr3_aa: CASSTDWSGGELFF
cdr3_nt: TGTGCCAGTAGTACGGACTGGTCGGGCGGGGAGCTGTTTTTT

clone_size: .
v_call: TRBV7-9
j_call: TRBJ1-2
d_call: TRBD1
cdr3_aa: CASSPSLGDRGGYGYTF
cdr3_nt: TGTGCCAGCAGCCCCAGTTTAGGGGACAGAGGGGGCTATGGCTACACCTTC

clone_size: few
v_call: TRBV5-5
j_call: TRBJ2-3
d_call: TRBD1
cdr3_aa: CASSLAQDRGTDTQYF
cdr3_nt: TGTGCCAGCAGCTTGGCCCAAGACAGGGGGACAGATACGCAGTATTTT

clone_size: once
v_call: TRBV18
j_call: TRBJ1-1
d_call: .
cdr3_aa: CASSPPHGNTEAFF
cdr3_nt: TGTGCCAGCTCACCCCCCCATGGGAACACTGAAGCTTTCTTT

clone_size: .
v_call: TRBV30
j_call: TRBJ1-5
d_call: TRBD1
cdr3_aa: CACSLQGAQPQHF
cdr3_nt: TGTGCCTGCTCATTACAGGGGGCACAGCCCCAGCATTTT

clone_size: .
v_call: TRBV7-9
j_call: TRBJ2-5
d_call: TRBD2
cdr3_aa: CASSLRGGEEETQYF
cdr3_nt: TGTGCCAGCAGCTTGCGCGGGGGGGAGGAAGAGACCCAGTACTTC

clone_size: .
v_call: TRBV29-1
j_call: TRBJ1-1
d_call: .
cdr3_aa: CSVPRGTPGTEAFF
cdr3_nt: TGCAGCGTCCCACGCGGGACACCGGGCACTGAAGCTTTCTTT

clone_size: once
v_call: TRBV7-3
j_call: TRBJ1-5
d_call: .
cdr3_aa: CASSLKTTDYSNQPQHF
cdr3_nt: TGTGCCAGCAGCTTAAAAACGACAGATTATAGCAATCAGCCCCAGCATTTT